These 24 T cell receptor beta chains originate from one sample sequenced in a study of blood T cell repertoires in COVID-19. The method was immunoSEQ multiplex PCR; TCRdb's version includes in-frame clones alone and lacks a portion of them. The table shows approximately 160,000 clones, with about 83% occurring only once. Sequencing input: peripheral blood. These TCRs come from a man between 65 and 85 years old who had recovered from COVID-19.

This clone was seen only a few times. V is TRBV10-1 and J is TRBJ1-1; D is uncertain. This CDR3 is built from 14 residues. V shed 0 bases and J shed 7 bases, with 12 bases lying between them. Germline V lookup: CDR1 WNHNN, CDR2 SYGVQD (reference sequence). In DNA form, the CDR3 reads TGCGCCAGCAGTGAGTCAGGCGGGAGTGGTGAAGCTTTCTTT. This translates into CASSESGGSGEAFF.

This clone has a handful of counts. Here the CDR3 reads CATSANGGFVNEQFF. The CDR3 bases are TGTGCCACCAGCGCGAACGGGGGTTTTGTTAATGAGCAGTTCTTC. The chain joins TRBV24-1 to TRBJ2-1, with TRBD2 as a possible D gene (6 bases). Germline assignment: CDR1 KGHDR and CDR2 SFDVKD. The CDR3 is made up of 15 amino acids. V shed 7 bases and J shed 7 bases, with 19 bases lying between them.

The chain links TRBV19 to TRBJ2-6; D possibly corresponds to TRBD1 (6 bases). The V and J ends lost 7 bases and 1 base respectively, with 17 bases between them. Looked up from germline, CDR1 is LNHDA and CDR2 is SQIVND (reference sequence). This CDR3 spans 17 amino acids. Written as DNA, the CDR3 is TGTGCCAGTACTCGGGACACAATCCGTTCTGGGGCCAACGTCCTGACTTTC. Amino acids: CASTRDTIRSGANVLTF.

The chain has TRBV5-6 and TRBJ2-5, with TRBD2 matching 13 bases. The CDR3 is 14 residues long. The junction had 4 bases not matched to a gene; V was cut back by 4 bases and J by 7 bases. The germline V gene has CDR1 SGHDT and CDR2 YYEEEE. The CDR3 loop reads CASSQLAGGATQYF. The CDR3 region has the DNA TGTGCCAGCAGCCAACTAGCGGGAGGGGCGACCCAGTACTTC.

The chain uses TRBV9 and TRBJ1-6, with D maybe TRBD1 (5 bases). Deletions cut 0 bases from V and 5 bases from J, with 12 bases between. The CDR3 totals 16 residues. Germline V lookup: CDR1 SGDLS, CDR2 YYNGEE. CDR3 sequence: CASSVDPGGNNSPLHF. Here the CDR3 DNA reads TGTGCCAGCAGCGTAGACCCGGGGGGGAATAATTCACCCCTCCACTTT.

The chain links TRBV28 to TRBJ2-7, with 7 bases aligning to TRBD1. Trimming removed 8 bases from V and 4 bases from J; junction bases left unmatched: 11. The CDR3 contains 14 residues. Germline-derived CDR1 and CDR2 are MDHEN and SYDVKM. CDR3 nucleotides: TGTGCCAGCCGTAGGACAGGATTGGGTTACGAGCAGTACTTC. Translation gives CASRRTGLGYEQYF. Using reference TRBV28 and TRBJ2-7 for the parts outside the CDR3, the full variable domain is DVKVTQSSRYLVKRTGEKVFLECVQDMDHENMFWYRQDPGLGLRLIYFSYDVKMKEKGDIPEGYSVSREKKERFSLILESASTNQTSMYLCASRRTGLGYEQYFGPGTRLTVT.

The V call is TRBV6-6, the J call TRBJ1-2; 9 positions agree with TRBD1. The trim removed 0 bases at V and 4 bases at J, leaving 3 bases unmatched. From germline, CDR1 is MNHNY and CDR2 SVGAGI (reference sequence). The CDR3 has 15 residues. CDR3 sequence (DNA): TGTGCCAGCAGTTACTCGGACAGGGGTCTCTATGGCTACACCTTC. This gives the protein CASSYSDRGLYGYTF.

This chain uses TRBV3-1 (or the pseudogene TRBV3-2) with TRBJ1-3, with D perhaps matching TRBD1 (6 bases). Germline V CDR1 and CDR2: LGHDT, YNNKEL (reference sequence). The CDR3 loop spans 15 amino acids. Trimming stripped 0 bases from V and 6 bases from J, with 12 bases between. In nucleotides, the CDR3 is TGTGCCAGCAGCCAAGAAGGGCAGGGGAAAAACACCATATATTTT. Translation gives CASSQEGQGKNTIYF.

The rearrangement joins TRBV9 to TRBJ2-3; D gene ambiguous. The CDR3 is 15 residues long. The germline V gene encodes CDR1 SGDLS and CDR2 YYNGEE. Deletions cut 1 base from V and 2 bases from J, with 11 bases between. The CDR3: CASSVYGRITDTQYF. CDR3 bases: TGTGCCAGCAGCGTATACGGCAGGATCACAGATACGCAGTATTTT.

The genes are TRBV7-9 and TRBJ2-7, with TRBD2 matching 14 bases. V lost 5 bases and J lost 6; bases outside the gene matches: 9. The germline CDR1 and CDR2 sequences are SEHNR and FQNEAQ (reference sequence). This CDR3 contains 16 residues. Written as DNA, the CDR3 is TGTGCCAGCAGCCCCCTGGGACTAGCGGGAGACGGCGAGCAGTACTTC. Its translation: CASSPLGLAGDGEQYF.

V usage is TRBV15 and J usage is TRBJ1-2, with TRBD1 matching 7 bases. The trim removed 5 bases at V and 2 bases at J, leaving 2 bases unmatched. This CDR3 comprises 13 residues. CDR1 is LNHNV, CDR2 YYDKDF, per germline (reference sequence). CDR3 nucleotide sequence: TGTGCCACCAGCGTACAGGGGAACTATGGCTACACCTTC. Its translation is CATSVQGNYGYTF.

The CDR3 loop is CASSQGRTVPNEKLFF. CDR3 DNA sequence: TGCGCCAGCAGCCAAGGGAGGACAGTTCCTAATGAAAAACTGTTTTTT. The rearrangement joins TRBV4-1 to TRBJ1-4; possible D gene TRBD1, 6 bases. The V gene's germline CDR1 is MGHRA and CDR2 YSYEKL. The CDR3 contains 16 residues. Between the trimmed V and J ends, which lost 1 base and 3 bases, there was a span of 12 bases.

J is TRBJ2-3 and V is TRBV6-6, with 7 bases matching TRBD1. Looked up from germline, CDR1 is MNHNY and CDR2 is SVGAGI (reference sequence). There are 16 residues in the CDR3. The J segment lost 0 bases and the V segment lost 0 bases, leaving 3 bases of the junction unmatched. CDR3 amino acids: CASSYSRDSSTDTQYF. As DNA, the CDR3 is TGTGCCAGCAGTTACTCTAGGGACAGTAGCACAGATACGCAGTATTTT.

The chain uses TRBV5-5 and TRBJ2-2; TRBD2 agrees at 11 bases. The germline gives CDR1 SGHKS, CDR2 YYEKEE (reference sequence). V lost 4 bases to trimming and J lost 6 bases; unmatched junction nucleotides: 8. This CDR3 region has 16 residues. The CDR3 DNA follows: TGTGCCAGCAGCCAAACTAGCGGGAGCGGCGCCGGGGAGCTGTTTTTT. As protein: CASSQTSGSGAGELFF. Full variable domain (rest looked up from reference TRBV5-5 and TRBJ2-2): DAGVTQSPTHLIKTRGQQVTLRCSPISGHKSVSWYQQVLGQGPQFIFQYYEKEERGRGNFPDRFSARQFPNYSSELNVNALLLGDSALYLCASSQTSGSGAGELFFGEGSRLTVL.

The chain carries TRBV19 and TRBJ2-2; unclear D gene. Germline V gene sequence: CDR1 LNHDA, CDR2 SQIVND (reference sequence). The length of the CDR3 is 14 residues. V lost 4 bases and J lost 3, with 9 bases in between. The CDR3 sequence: CASSRSQDTGELFF. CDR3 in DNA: TGTGCCAGTAGTAGATCCCAGGACACCGGGGAGCTGTTTTTT.

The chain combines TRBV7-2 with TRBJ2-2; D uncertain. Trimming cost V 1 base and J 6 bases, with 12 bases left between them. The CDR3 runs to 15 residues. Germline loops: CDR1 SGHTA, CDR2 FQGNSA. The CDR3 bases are TGTGCCAGCAGCTTAGTCCATTTCTCGGCCGGGGAGCTGTTTTTT. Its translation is CASSLVHFSAGELFF.

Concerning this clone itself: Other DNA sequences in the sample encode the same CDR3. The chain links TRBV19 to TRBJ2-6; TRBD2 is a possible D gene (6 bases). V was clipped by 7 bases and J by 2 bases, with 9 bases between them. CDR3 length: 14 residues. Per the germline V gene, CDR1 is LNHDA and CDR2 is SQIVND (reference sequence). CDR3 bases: TGTGCCAGTAAGGAGGGCGCTGGGGCCAACGTCCTGACTTTC. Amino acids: CASKEGAGANVLTF.

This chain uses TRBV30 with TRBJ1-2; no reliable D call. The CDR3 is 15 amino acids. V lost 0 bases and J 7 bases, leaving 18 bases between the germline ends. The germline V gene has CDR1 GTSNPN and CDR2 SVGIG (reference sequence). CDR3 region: CAWSVNLGRVTGYTF. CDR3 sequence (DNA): TGTGCCTGGAGTGTAAATCTCGGGAGGGTCACTGGCTACACCTTC.

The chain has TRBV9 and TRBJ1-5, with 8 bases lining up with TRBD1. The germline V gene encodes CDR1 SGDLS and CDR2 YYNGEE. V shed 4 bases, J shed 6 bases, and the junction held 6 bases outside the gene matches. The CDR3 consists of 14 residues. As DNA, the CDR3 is TGTGCCAGCAGCCAGGGGGCTGCTGGTCAGCCCCAGCATTTT. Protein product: CASSQGAAGQPQHF. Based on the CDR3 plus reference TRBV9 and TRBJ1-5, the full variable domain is DSGVTQTPKHLITATGQRVTLRCSPRSGDLSVYWYQQSLDQGLQFLIQYYNGEERAKGNILERFSAQQFPDLHSELNLSSLELGDSALYFCASSQGAAGQPQHFGDGTRLSIL.

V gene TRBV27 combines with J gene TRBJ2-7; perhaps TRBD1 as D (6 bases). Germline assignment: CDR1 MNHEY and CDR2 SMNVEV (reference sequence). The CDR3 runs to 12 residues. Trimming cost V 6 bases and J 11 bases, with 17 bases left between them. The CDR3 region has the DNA TGTGCCAGCAGCGCAACGACAGGTCGGGAGTACTTC. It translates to CASSATTGREYF.

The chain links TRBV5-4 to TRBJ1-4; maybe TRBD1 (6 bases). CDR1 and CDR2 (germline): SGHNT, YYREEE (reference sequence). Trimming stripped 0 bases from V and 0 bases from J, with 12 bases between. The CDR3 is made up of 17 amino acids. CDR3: CASSLGGQVATNEKLFF. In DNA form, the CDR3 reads TGTGCCAGCAGCTTGGGGGGGCAGGTTGCAACTAATGAAAAACTGTTTTTT.

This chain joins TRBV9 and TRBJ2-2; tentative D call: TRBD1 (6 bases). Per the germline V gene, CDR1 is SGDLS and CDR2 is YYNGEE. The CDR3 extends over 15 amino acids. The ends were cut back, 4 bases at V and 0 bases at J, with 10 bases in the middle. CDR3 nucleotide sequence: TGTGCCAGCAGCAAAGGGACAACGAACACCGGGGAGCTGTTTTTT. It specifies CASSKGTTNTGELFF.

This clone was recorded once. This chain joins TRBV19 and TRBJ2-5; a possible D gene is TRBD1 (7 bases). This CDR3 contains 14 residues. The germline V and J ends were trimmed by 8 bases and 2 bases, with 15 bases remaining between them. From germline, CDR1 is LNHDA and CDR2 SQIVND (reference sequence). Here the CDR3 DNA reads TGTGCCAGTCGGCTGACAGGGAGGCAAGAGACCCAGTACTTC. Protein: CASRLTGRQETQYF.

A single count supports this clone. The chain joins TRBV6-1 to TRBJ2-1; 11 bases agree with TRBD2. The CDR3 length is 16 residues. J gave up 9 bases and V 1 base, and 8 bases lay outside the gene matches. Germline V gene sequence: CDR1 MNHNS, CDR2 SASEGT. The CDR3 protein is CASSEGRLAGLGEQFF. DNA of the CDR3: TGTGCCAGCAGTGAAGGACGACTAGCGGGATTGGGTGAGCAGTTCTTC.